One and the same sample provided the 14 T cell receptor beta chains below, sequenced in a study of cytomegalovirus exposure and HLA in healthy donors. It was with 60 Vbeta and 13 Jbeta primers that the PCR ran. The data were produced by immunoSEQ multiplex PCR, yet TCRdb's version contains in-frame clones alone and is incomplete. The sample contains some 130,000 clones, approximately 80% of which appear only once. The sequencing sample was made of PBMCs. The receptors come from a man aged 25 to 40 in good health and CMV-seronegative.

The rearrangement links TRBV29-1 to TRBJ2-7; unclear D gene. Per germline, CDR1 SQVTM and CDR2 ANQGSEA. Trimming stripped 7 bases from V and 4 bases from J, with 14 bases between. CDR3 length equals 12 residues. This CDR3 reads CSAIHESYEQYF. CDR3 DNA: TGCAGCGCCATACACGAATCTTACGAGCAGTACTTC.

V usage is TRBV5-6 and J usage is TRBJ2-7, with D maybe TRBD1 (6 bases). The CDR3 totals 16 residues. Trimming shortened V by 1 base and J by 2 bases, and 16 bases separated the two germline ends. Germline V gene data show CDR1 as SGHDT and CDR2 as YYEEEE. The CDR3 sequence: CASSLLNGQLAYEQYF. CDR3 DNA sequence: TGTGCCAGCAGCTTGCTTAACGGACAGCTTGCCTACGAGCAGTACTTC.

The chain is built from TRBV9 and TRBJ1-3; D is possibly TRBD1 (5 bases). Germline V lookup: CDR1 SGDLS, CDR2 YYNGEE. This CDR3 has 17 amino acids. V dropped 3 bases and J dropped 0 bases, with 16 bases sitting between them. Here the CDR3 DNA reads TGTGCCAGCAGCGAGAAGCCAGCGGGACTCTCTGGAAACACCATATATTTT. The encoded protein is CASSEKPAGLSGNTIYF.

The genes are TRBV4-1 and TRBJ2-1, with 8 bases identical to TRBD2. Trimming at V came to 4 bases and at J to 8 bases, leaving 16 bases not matched to a gene. Germline lookup yields CDR1 MGHRA and CDR2 YSYEKL. The CDR3 length is 17 residues. DNA for the CDR3: TGCGCCAGCAGCCGGGGGGGACTAGTGGTAATGGGGGATGAGCAGTTCTTC. This codes for CASSRGGLVVMGDEQFF.

CDR3 in amino acids: CASSLVTGGNEKLFF. CDR3 DNA sequence: TGTGCCAGCAGCTTAGTAACAGGGGGTAATGAAAAACTGTTTTTT. The chain recombines TRBV11-2 with TRBJ1-4; TRBD1 matches at 8 bases. Germline V gene lookup returns CDR1 SGHAT and CDR2 FQNNGV. The CDR3 totals 15 residues. V dropped 1 base and J dropped 4; count of bases not matched to a gene: 2. Full variable domain (outside the CDR3, taken from reference TRBV11-2 and TRBJ1-4): EAGVAQSPRYKIIEKRQSVAFWCNPISGHATLYWYQQILGQGPKLLIQFQNNGVVDDSQLPKDRFSAERLKGVDSTLKIQPAKLEDSAVYLCASSLVTGGNEKLFFGSGTQLSVL.

This clone came up once. The junction shows a germline mismatch at one end, possibly a read error. The J gene is TRBJ1-1, the V gene TRBV4-1; no reliable D call. The germline CDR1 and CDR2 sequences are MGHRA and YSYEKL. This CDR3 region has 15 residues. The CDR3 here is CASSQSSGGNAEAFF. CDR3 nucleotides: TGCGCCAGCAGCCAGTCCAGCGGAGGGAACGCTGAAGCTTTCTTT.

In regard to this clone: This specimen includes other DNA sequences encoding the same CDR3. The chain links TRBV6-1 to TRBJ2-7; 9 bases line up with TRBD1. The junction had 6 bases not matched to a gene; V was cut back by 6 bases and J by 3 bases. CDR3 length: 14 residues. The germline gives CDR1 MNHNS, CDR2 SASEGT. The CDR3 protein is CASSEPGQGYEQYF. The CDR3 DNA follows: TGTGCCAGCAGCGAACCGGGACAGGGCTACGAGCAGTACTTC.

This rearrangement joins TRBV29-1 to TRBJ2-5; 12 bases fit TRBD2. V shed 4 bases, J shed 4 bases, and the junction held 7 bases outside the gene matches. The CDR3 runs 15 residues. Germline V gene data show CDR1 as SQVTM and CDR2 as ANQGSEA. The CDR3 reads CSVVPSGRAGETQYF. Here the CDR3 DNA reads TGCAGCGTTGTTCCTAGCGGGAGGGCCGGAGAGACCCAGTACTTC.

The genes are TRBV5-4 and TRBJ2-3; D ambiguous. Germline loops: CDR1 SGHNT, CDR2 YYREEE (reference sequence). There are 12 residues in the CDR3. V was shortened by 4 bases and J by 6 bases, with 9 bases between the two germline ends. The CDR3 protein is CASSQVGDTQYF. The CDR3 bases are TGTGCCAGCAGCCAAGTTGGCGATACGCAGTATTTT.

The J gene is TRBJ2-7, the V gene TRBV7-9, with D perhaps TRBD2 (5 bases). Trimming took 2 bases from V and 0 from J, leaving 20 bases between them. Germline V gives CDR1 SEHNR, CDR2 FQNEAQ (reference sequence). CDR3 length: 18 residues. The CDR3: CASSLPGMMGSVSYEQYF. CDR3 DNA sequence: TGTGCCAGCAGCTTACCCGGGATGATGGGGAGTGTCTCCTACGAGCAGTACTTC.

This chain joins TRBV28 and TRBJ2-5; D perhaps matches TRBD1 (6 bases). Deletions cut 4 bases from V and 3 bases from J, with 12 bases between. Germline-derived CDR1 and CDR2 are MDHEN and SYDVKM. CDR3 length: 14 residues. As DNA, the CDR3 is TGTGCCAGCAGTTGGTCCGGGACAAAAGAGACCCAGTACTTC. Translation: CASSWSGTKETQYF.

The chain recombines TRBV14 with TRBJ2-5; D is perhaps TRBD1 (5 bases). The CDR3 spans 14 residues. V lost 1 base to trimming and J lost 5 bases, with 11 bases between them. CDR1 is SGHDN, CDR2 FVKESK, per germline. The CDR3: CASSQARARETQYF. CDR3 nucleotide sequence: TGTGCCAGCAGCCAAGCCAGGGCGCGGGAGACCCAGTACTTC.

CDR3 DNA: TGTGCCACCAGCAGAGATATCTGGCCTAGCAAGCGAAACCAAGAGACCCAGTACTTC. Its protein is CATSRDIWPSKRNQETQYF. The chain carries TRBV15 and TRBJ2-5; D might be TRBD2 (5 bases). V lost 0 bases, J lost 0 bases, and 20 bases lay in between. From germline, CDR1 is LNHNV and CDR2 YYDKDF (reference sequence). This CDR3 has 19 residues.

This chain joins TRBV11-2 and TRBJ2-1; 7 nucleotides match TRBD2. Germline V gene lookup returns CDR1 SGHAT and CDR2 FQNNGV. J gave up 6 bases and V 5 bases, and 19 bases lay outside the gene matches. This CDR3 spans 18 amino acids. The CDR3 DNA follows: TGTGCCAGCAGCACCCTAAAGCCCCGACGCGGGAGAATCAATGAGCAGTTCTTC. Its protein is CASSTLKPRRGRINEQFF.